This TCR beta chain derives from a study of blood T cell repertoires in COVID-19. Looking at the study overall: Sources were T cells, B-cell-depleted T cells, or PBMCs; the material itself was cDNA or gDNA.

V was clipped by 6 bases and J by 11 bases; unmatched bases: 13. The CDR3 spans 14 residues. The V gene's germline CDR1 is MNHEY and CDR2 SVGAGI. As handled by the study authors: Cell counts per sample came from amplifying reference gene primers. The assay was immunoSEQ multiplex PCR, and TCRdb's table has in-frame clones only and misses some. V and J calls and clone size are given by that table; D and trimming were obtained from the DNA. The sample carries about 300,000 clones, about 82% recorded once. Sequenced sample: peripheral blood. The sequence came from a woman in her fifties or sixties with acute or convalescent COVID-19. The chain recombines TRBV6-5 with TRBJ2-3; 8 nucleotides match TRBD1. This CDR3 is CASSRIQGADRQYF. CDR3 DNA sequence: TGTGCCAGCAGCAGAATCCAGGGGGCAGACAGGCAGTATTTT.